This T cell receptor (beta chain) originates from a study of immune reconstitution after stem cell transplant in scleroderma. TCRdb reanalysed the RT-PCR reads using MiXCR and keeps one entry per CDR3 protein. Altogether approximately 3,100 distinct CDR3 sequences are present, 3% to 4.5% being singletons, with the ten largest covering 2.5% to 3.5%. This clonotype is categorized as medium-sized. This receptor was obtained from a human donor with systemic sclerosis. The sample was acquired before or after autologous hematopoietic stem cell transplantation (not recorded which).

CDR3 sequence (DNA): TGTGCCAGTAGTATACAGGGGGGGAGCACTGAAGCTTTCTTT. Encoded protein: CASSIQGGSTEAFF. The rearrangement links TRBV19 to TRBJ1-1, with TRBD1 matching over 7 bases. Germline-derived CDR1 and CDR2 are LNHDA and SQIVND (reference sequence). The CDR3 is made up of 14 amino acids. V gave up 2 bases and J gave up 4 bases; unmatched junction bases: 4.